This TCR beta chain was identified in a study of blood T cell repertoires in COVID-19. Turning to the study itself: Sites in the United States, Italy and Spain provided acute and convalescent COVID-19 samples. T cells, B-cell-depleted T cells, or PBMCs provided the cDNA or gDNA that served as material.

In the authors' workflow: From reference gene primer amplification, estimates of nucleated cell counts were derived. Measured with immunoSEQ multiplex PCR; TCRdb has only the in-frame clones, and not every one. Clonal size and the V and J genes are those of that table, whereas D and trimming came from the DNA. Altogether approximately 100,000 clones are present, about 85% being singletons, with the ten largest covering around 12%. The receptor comes from a human donor in a cohort sampled during active COVID-19. Sequenced: peripheral blood.

Here the CDR3 DNA reads TGTGCCAGCAGCTTACTCAGGAATAGCAATCAGCCCCAGCATTTT. It specifies CASSLLRNSNQPQHF. The rearrangement uses TRBV7-2 and TRBJ1-5; D unclear. Germline V gene data show CDR1 as SGHTA and CDR2 as FQGNSA. The CDR3 loop spans 15 amino acids. V was shortened by 2 bases and J by 0 bases, with 8 bases between the two germline ends.